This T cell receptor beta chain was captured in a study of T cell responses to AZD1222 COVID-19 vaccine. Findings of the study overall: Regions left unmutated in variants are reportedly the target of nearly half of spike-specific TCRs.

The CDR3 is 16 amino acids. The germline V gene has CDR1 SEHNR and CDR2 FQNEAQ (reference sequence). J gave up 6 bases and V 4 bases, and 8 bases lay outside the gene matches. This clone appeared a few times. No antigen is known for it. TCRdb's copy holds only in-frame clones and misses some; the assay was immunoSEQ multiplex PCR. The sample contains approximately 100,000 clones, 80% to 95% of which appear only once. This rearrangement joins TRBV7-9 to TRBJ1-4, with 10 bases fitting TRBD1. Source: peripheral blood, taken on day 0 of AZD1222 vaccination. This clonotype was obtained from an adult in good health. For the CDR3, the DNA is TGTGCCAGCAGCTCTACAGACAGGGGGCGCGATGAAAAACTGTTTTTT. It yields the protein CASSSTDRGRDEKLFF.